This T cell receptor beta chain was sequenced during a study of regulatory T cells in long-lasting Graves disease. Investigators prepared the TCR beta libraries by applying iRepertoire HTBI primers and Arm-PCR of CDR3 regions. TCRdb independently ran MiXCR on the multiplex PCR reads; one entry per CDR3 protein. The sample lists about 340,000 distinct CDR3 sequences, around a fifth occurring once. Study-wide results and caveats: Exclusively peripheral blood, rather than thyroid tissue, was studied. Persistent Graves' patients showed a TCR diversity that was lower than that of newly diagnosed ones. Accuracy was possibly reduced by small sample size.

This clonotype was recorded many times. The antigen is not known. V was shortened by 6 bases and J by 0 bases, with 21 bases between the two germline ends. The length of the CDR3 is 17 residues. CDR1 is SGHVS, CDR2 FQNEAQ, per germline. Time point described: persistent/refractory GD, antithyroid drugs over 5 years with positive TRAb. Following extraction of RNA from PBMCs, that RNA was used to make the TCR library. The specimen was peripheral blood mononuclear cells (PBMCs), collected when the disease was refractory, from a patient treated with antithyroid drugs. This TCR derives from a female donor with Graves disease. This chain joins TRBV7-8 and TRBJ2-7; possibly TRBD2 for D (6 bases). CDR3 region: CASSEAPPREHSYEQYF. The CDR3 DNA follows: TGTGCCAGCAGTGAGGCCCCCCCGCGGGAACACTCCTACGAGCAGTACTTC.